One and the same sample provided the 30 T cell receptor beta chains below, sequenced in a study of graft-versus-host responses after intestinal transplantation. Sequencing used immunoSEQ multiplex PCR; TCRdb keeps in-frame clones, though not all of them. The sample includes some 96,000 clones, approximately 90% seen only once; the top ten take approximately 16%. The starting material was PBMCs, obtained roughly 410 days after intestinal transplant. The receptors shown here come from a human patient who received an intestinal transplant, so some T cells may come from the graft donor.

The chain has TRBV12-5 and TRBJ2-7, with a tentative D call TRBD1 (6 bases). Germline lookup yields CDR1 LGHNT and CDR2 FRNRAP. CDR3 length equals 17 residues. V was pared by 5 bases and J by 2 bases, with 22 bases between. For the CDR3, the DNA is TGTGCTAGTGGTCGCCCAGGGGAGTTTATAGCCCCCTACGAGCAGTACTTC. Its translation: CASGRPGEFIAPYEQYF.

The rearrangement uses TRBV4-1 and TRBJ1-3, with 8 positions matching TRBD1. The CDR3 consists of 15 residues. After removal of 3 bases from V and 2 bases from J, the junction contained 3 bases not matched to a gene. Germline assignment: CDR1 MGHRA and CDR2 YSYEKL. For the CDR3, the DNA is TGCGCCAGCAGCCAGACAGGGGTCCCTGGAAACACCATATATTTT. Translation: CASSQTGVPGNTIYF.

The chain carries TRBV7-9 and TRBJ1-1; no firm D call. Deletions cut 10 bases from V and 2 bases from J, with 14 bases between. The CDR3 covers 13 residues. Germline CDR1 reads SEHNR; CDR2 reads FQNEAQ (reference sequence). The CDR3 bases are TGTGCCATAATTACCGACTCAAACACTGAAGCTTTCTTT. Its translation is CAIITDSNTEAFF.

This rearrangement joins TRBV9 to TRBJ2-5, with 7 bases that match TRBD2. Germline CDR1 SGDLS, CDR2 YYNGEE. The ends lost 4 bases at V and 1 base at J; junction bases unmatched: 7. The CDR3 is 15 residues long. The DNA for the CDR3 is TGTGCCAGCAGCCTAAGCGGGGCCCTCCAAGAGACCCAGTACTTC. Protein sequence: CASSLSGALQETQYF.

This chain uses TRBV9 with TRBJ2-7; D might be TRBD2 (7 bases). There are 15 residues in the CDR3. The V gene's germline CDR1 is SGDLS and CDR2 YYNGEE. V was shortened by 4 bases and J by 7 bases, with 21 bases between the two germline ends. CDR3 bases: TGTGCCAGCAGCCCCCCCCGAGGCGGGGGCTTGGAGCAGTACTTC. It encodes CASSPPRGGGLEQYF. Variable domain in full (rest from reference TRBV9 and TRBJ2-7): DSGVTQTPKHLITATGQRVTLRCSPRSGDLSVYWYQQSLDQGLQFLIQYYNGEERAKGNILERFSAQQFPDLHSELNLSSLELGDSALYFCASSPPRGGGLEQYFGPGTRLTVT.

The chain is built from TRBV9 and TRBJ1-4; D call uncertain. The CDR3 is 15 residues long. Germline values: CDR1 SGDLS, CDR2 YYNGEE. Trimming took 10 bases from V and 0 from J, leaving 16 bases between them. The CDR3 sequence is CAGSFERATNEKLFF. The CDR3 region has the DNA TGTGCCGGGTCGTTTGAAAGAGCAACTAATGAAAAACTGTTTTTT.

V gene TRBV7-8 combines with J gene TRBJ2-7; D may be TRBD1 or TRBD2 (5 bases each). Trimming shortened V by 4 bases and J by 2 bases, and 15 bases separated the two germline ends. This CDR3 has 15 amino acids. Per the germline V gene, CDR1 is SGHVS and CDR2 is FQNEAQ. In DNA, the CDR3 is TGTGCCAGCAGCTCCCGGGGTGGGGGAACCTACGAGCAGTACTTC. Encoded protein: CASSSRGGGTYEQYF.

The gene calls are TRBV21-1 and TRBJ2-1; TRBD2, the table's D call, was not compared with the DNA. TRBV21-1 is marked as a pseudogene. This CDR3 region has 13 residues. The CDR3, as DNA: TGTGCCAGCAGCACGGACTGGGCCAATGAGCAGTTCTTC. As protein: CASSTDWANEQFF.

The chain joins TRBV19 to TRBJ1-1; no clear D. This CDR3 contains 14 residues. Trimming left V 5 bases short and J 4 bases short, with 14 bases between. Germline CDR1 LNHDA, CDR2 SQIVND (reference sequence). The CDR3 loop is CASSRQIRSTEAFF. CDR3 sequence (DNA): TGTGCCAGTAGTCGCCAGATTAGATCCACTGAAGCTTTCTTT.

This clone appeared once. The V and J genes are TRBV5-4 and TRBJ2-2, with D tentatively TRBD1 or TRBD2 (5 bases each). This CDR3 comprises 15 residues. Germline V gives CDR1 SGHNT, CDR2 YYREEE (reference sequence). V was shortened by 4 bases and J by 5 bases, with 15 bases between the two germline ends. The CDR3 DNA reads as TGTGCCAGCAGCGGGACCGACCGTGGTACCGGGGAGCTGTTTTTT. It is translated as CASSGTDRGTGELFF.

The CDR3 is CASSGGGLDEKLFF. CDR3 sequence (DNA): TGTGCCAGCAGCGGGGGAGGGCTAGATGAAAAACTGTTTTTT. The chain couples TRBV9 to TRBJ1-4; D is unresolved. There are 14 residues in the CDR3. Germline CDR1 is SGDLS and CDR2 is YYNGEE. V was cut by 3 bases and J by 6 bases, with 12 bases left in between.

A single count supports this clone. This sequence joins TRBV12-5 and TRBJ2-1, with TRBD1 matching over 7 bases. This CDR3 spans 17 amino acids. V was pared by 2 bases and J by 4 bases, with 11 bases of the junction left unmatched. Germline CDR1 is LGHNT and CDR2 is FRNRAP. The CDR3 reads CASGLRSLGQRYNEQFF. In DNA form, the CDR3 reads TGTGCTAGTGGTTTGCGATCTCTGGGACAGCGTTACAATGAGCAGTTCTTC.

This chain uses TRBV9 with TRBJ1-2; no firm D call. Between the trimmed V and J ends, which lost 3 bases and 4 bases, there was a span of 16 bases. Per the germline V gene, CDR1 is SGDLS and CDR2 is YYNGEE. The CDR3 spans 15 residues. CDR3 DNA sequence: TGTGCCAGCAGCGAGAGGCTTTGGGCATCCTATGGCTACACCTTC. It translates to CASSERLWASYGYTF.

V and J are TRBV19 and TRBJ2-7; 8 bases are a match to TRBD1. Trimming took 0 bases from V and 6 from J; bases not matched to a gene: 13. This CDR3 is built from 17 residues. Germline V lookup: CDR1 LNHDA, CDR2 SQIVND (reference sequence). CDR3 bases: TGTGCCAGTAGTATAGATCCCCCACAGGGGGTATTCGGCGAGCAGTACTTC. This sequence encodes CASSIDPPQGVFGEQYF.

V and J are TRBV27 and TRBJ1-5; D gene ambiguous. V was cut by 4 bases and J by 8 bases, with 12 bases left in between. The germline V gene encodes CDR1 MNHEY and CDR2 SMNVEV (reference sequence). The CDR3 is made up of 13 amino acids. The CDR3 region is CASSSTAGEPQHF. CDR3 nucleotide sequence: TGTGCCAGCAGTTCGACGGCCGGGGAGCCCCAGCATTTT.

The chain carries TRBV7-9 and TRBJ1-2; TRBD1 might be the D (6 bases). V was pared by 8 bases and J by 1 base, with 17 bases between. The CDR3 consists of 15 residues. The V gene's germline CDR1 is SEHNR and CDR2 FQNEAQ (reference sequence). The CDR3 DNA sequence: TGTGCCAGCGGAGAGGGGGACGGCATTAACTATGGCTACACCTTC. It yields the protein CASGEGDGINYGYTF.

This chain connects TRBV6-9 to TRBJ2-1; perhaps D is TRBD1 or TRBD2 (6 bases each). The V end lost 3 bases, the J end lost 5 bases, and 20 bases lay between the germline ends. The CDR3 is made up of 17 amino acids. Germline assignment: CDR1 MNHGY and CDR2 SVAAGI. The CDR3 coding sequence is TGTGCCAGCAGTTACCCCCCCGTGGGGGGCATAAACAATGAGCAGTTCTTC. This gives the protein CASSYPPVGGINNEQFF.

The chain recombines TRBV6-5 with TRBJ2-7; maybe TRBD1 (5 bases). This CDR3 is 15 amino acids long. Trimming took 1 base from V and 0 from J, leaving 10 bases between them. CDR1 and CDR2 from the germline V gene are MNHEY and SVGAGI. CDR3 protein: CASSYWGAASYEQYF. As DNA, the CDR3 is TGTGCCAGCAGTTACTGGGGCGCCGCCTCCTACGAGCAGTACTTC.

The chain carries TRBV7-3 and TRBJ2-2; D is possibly TRBD1 (6 bases). Germline loops: CDR1 SGHTA, CDR2 FQGTGA. V was clipped by 0 bases and J by 4 bases, with 9 bases between them. The CDR3 spans 15 residues. CDR3 residues: CASSLTGQSTGELFF. The DNA for the CDR3 is TGTGCCAGCAGCTTAACTGGACAGAGCACCGGGGAGCTGTTTTTT.

The chain couples TRBV19 to TRBJ1-6; D unresolved. This CDR3 contains 12 residues. CDR1 LNHDA and CDR2 SQIVND come from the germline V gene (reference sequence). V was trimmed by 6 bases and J by 13 bases, leaving 13 bases between them. The CDR3 sequence: CASSPGERPLHF. The DNA of the CDR3 is TGTGCCAGTAGCCCGGGCGAGCGGCCCCTCCACTTT.

The gene calls are TRBV7-8 and TRBJ2-7, with D possibly being TRBD1 (6 bases). CDR1 is SGHVS and CDR2 is FQNEAQ in the germline V gene. This CDR3 is built from 15 residues. The ends were cut back, 5 bases at V and 7 bases at J, with 21 bases in the middle. CDR3 in amino acids: CASSPSGTTRGEQYF. Written as DNA, the CDR3 is TGTGCCAGCAGCCCGTCCGGGACGACGAGGGGGGAGCAGTACTTC.

The rearrangement uses TRBV10-1 and TRBJ1-1; D is undetermined. V dropped 0 bases and J dropped 4 bases, with 12 bases sitting between them. CDR1 is WNHNN and CDR2 is SYGVQD in the germline V gene (reference sequence). The length of the CDR3 is 15 residues. CDR3: CASSESAGLGTEAFF. DNA of the CDR3: TGCGCCAGCAGTGAGTCCGCCGGATTGGGCACTGAAGCTTTCTTT.

This chain joins TRBV7-2 and TRBJ1-1, with unresolved D. Per the germline V gene, CDR1 is SGHTA and CDR2 is FQGNSA. V was trimmed by 1 base and J by 7 bases, leaving 13 bases between them. CDR3 length: 14 residues. For the CDR3, the DNA is TGTGCCAGCAGCTTAGATAGGTCCGGCAGTGAAGCTTTCTTT. As protein: CASSLDRSGSEAFF.

This chain uses TRBV5-6 with TRBJ2-1, with D perhaps given as TRBD1 or TRBD2 (5 bases each). The CDR3 contains 15 residues. Germline lookup yields CDR1 SGHDT and CDR2 YYEEEE. Trimming took off 2 bases at V and 1 base at J, with 10 bases between the two ends. The CDR3, as DNA: TGTGCCAGCAGCTTTGGGACGGGGTCCTACAATGAGCAGTTCTTC. This encodes CASSFGTGSYNEQFF. The variable domain in full, completed from reference TRBV5-6 and TRBJ2-1, reads DAGVTQSPTHLIKTRGQQVTLRCSPKSGHDTVSWYQQALGQGPQFIFQYYEEEERQRGNFPDRFSGHQFPNYSSELNVNALLLGDSALYLCASSFGTGSYNEQFFGPGTRLTVL.

The genes are TRBV6-6 and TRBJ1-6; no reliable D call. Looked up from germline, CDR1 is MNHNY and CDR2 is SVGAGI (reference sequence). There are 15 residues in the CDR3. Trimming left V 6 bases short and J 2 bases short, with 11 bases between. The CDR3 sequence: CASSPGTTYNSPLHF. CDR3 nucleotide sequence: TGTGCCAGCAGCCCCGGCACCACCTATAATTCACCCCTCCACTTT.

This clone occurred once. The chain carries TRBV5-4 and TRBJ1-2; D not certain. Germline CDR1 is SGHNT and CDR2 is YYREEE (reference sequence). The CDR3 extends over 18 amino acids. V lost 3 bases and J lost 4, with 25 bases in between. The CDR3 is CASSWASYTDGIGYGYTF. DNA for the CDR3: TGTGCCAGCAGCTGGGCCTCTTATACGGACGGGATTGGCTATGGCTACACCTTC.

The chain recombines TRBV6-5 with TRBJ2-5, with 8 positions matching TRBD2. The CDR3 length is 15 residues. The J segment lost 2 bases and the V segment lost 6 bases, leaving 8 bases of the junction unmatched. Germline CDR1 is MNHEY and CDR2 is SVGAGI. The CDR3 bases are TGTGCCAGCAGCCCGTGGGTAGCGGGACAAGAGACCCAGTACTTC. It yields the protein CASSPWVAGQETQYF.

CDR3 sequence: CASSIRQGQDTQYF. The CDR3 nucleotides read TGTGCCAGCTCCATAAGACAGGGGCAAGATACGCAGTATTTT. The chain uses TRBV13 and TRBJ2-3; 8 positions agree with TRBD1. Germline V gene data show CDR1 as PRHDT and CDR2 as FYEKMQ (reference sequence). After removal of 8 bases from V and 5 bases from J, the junction contained 9 bases not matched to a gene. The CDR3 is made up of 14 amino acids.

The chain recombines TRBV7-9 with TRBJ1-5; D is ambiguous. The V and J ends lost 1 base and 3 bases respectively, with 7 bases between them. CDR1 and CDR2 (germline): SEHNR, FQNEAQ (reference sequence). The CDR3 is made up of 14 amino acids. The CDR3, as DNA: TGTGCCAGCAGCTTAGTGGGTCCCAATCAGCCCCAGCATTTT. Translation gives CASSLVGPNQPQHF.

The J gene is TRBJ1-1, the V gene TRBV5-1; D ambiguous. Germline CDR1 is SGHRS and CDR2 is YFSETQ. The CDR3 sequence is 15 residues long. Trimming pared 1 base from V and 2 bases from J, leaving 12 bases between. The DNA of the CDR3 is TGCGCCAGCAGCTTGTACCGTGGGATAAACACTGAAGCTTTCTTT. Translation: CASSLYRGINTEAFF.